One sample yielded the 4 T cell receptor beta chains listed below, sequenced in a study of human T cells and chemical hapten exposure. The authors' total RNA extraction used unfractionated whole blood. Within the library, unique molecular identifiers were attached to each individual cDNA molecule. MiXCR, run by TCRdb on the reads, gives a single entry per CDR3 protein. The sample holds roughly 120,000 distinct CDR3 sequences, over 7.5% seen once. The source material was whole blood. All receptors derive from a human donor in good health. Some clones in this sample may be carry-over from other donors' samples.

In its sample, this clonotype was seen many times. J is TRBJ2-1 and V is TRBV29-1, with D unresolved. Germline loops: CDR1 SQVTM, CDR2 ANQGSEA. V was shortened by 7 bases and J by 6 bases, with 19 bases between the two germline ends. There are 14 residues in the CDR3. The CDR3 is CSARTALTRNEQFF. The CDR3 nucleotides read TGCAGCGCCCGGACCGCCCTTACCCGCAATGAGCAGTTCTTC.

Only a few counts were recorded for this clonotype. Written as DNA, the CDR3 is TGTGCCAGCAGCCAAGTGACAGATAATGAGCAGTTCTTC. It codes for CASSQVTDNEQFF. V gene TRBV14 combines with J gene TRBJ2-1, with a weak D call TRBD1 (5 bases). Looked up from germline, CDR1 is SGHDN and CDR2 is FVKESK. Trimming removed 1 base from V and 7 bases from J, with 8 bases in between. CDR3 length: 13 residues.

This clonotype was observed a few times. The rearrangement uses TRBV29-1 and TRBJ2-2; 10 bases fit TRBD1. CDR1 and CDR2 (germline): SQVTM, ANQGSEA. With 7 bases clipped from V and 7 bases from J, the junction kept 15 bases outside the gene matches. The CDR3 contains 16 residues. The CDR3 DNA reads TGCAGCGCCAGAGGGATCGGACAGGGGGTGATCGGGGAGCTGTTTTTT. It is translated as CSARGIGQGVIGELFF.

This clonotype was counted ten times or more. V and J are TRBV7-9 and TRBJ2-4; D gene ambiguous. The CDR3 extends over 15 amino acids. Trimming took off 4 bases at V and 2 bases at J, with 12 bases between the two ends. Germline V gene sequence: CDR1 SEHNR, CDR2 FQNEAQ (reference sequence). CDR3 DNA: TGTGCCAGCAGCTCCACGACATGGACCAAAAACATTCAGTACTTC. Translation: CASSSTTWTKNIQYF.